This record looks at one TCR beta chain sequence and its context. What antigen it recognizes has not been identified. Nothing much larger sits one base from this clone, and base qualities are not available. The data originate from a study of CD8 T cells in Susac syndrome (dated by TCRdb to the late 2010s). About the study as a whole: The study used repertoire sequencing to test whether antigen drove CD8+ T cell activation and differentiation in Susac syndrome. The paper's findings and limits, for the study overall: The TCR sequencing and HLA analysis was acknowledged to have included a relatively small number of individuals.

Peripheral blood CD8+ and CD4+ T cells from healthy donors, Susac syndrome patients and multiple sclerosis patients were profiled using high-throughput TCR beta sequencing. The healthy donors served as controls matched for age and sex. Bulk CD8+ and CD4+ T cells were purified by magnetic negative isolation, while CD8+ TEMRA cells were enriched using FACS. Blood was drawn into EDTA tubes, processed within 24 hours, and PBMCs were isolated by density gradient centrifugation. PBMCs destined for TCR sequencing were cryopreserved in liquid nitrogen and later thawed in a 37 °C water bath. A purity of at least 90% was achieved for sorted or isolated CD4+, CD8+ and CD8+ TEMRA cells. The CDR3 runs 17 residues from the cysteine to the phenylalanine. The only DNA kept is the CDR3, 51 bases in frame from the first base. V gives up 1 base and J gives up 2 bases, and the segment between their germline ends measures 16 bases. CDR1 and CDR2 (LGHDT, YNNKEL) derive from the germline V gene (reference sequence).

RNA was extracted using the RNeasy kit, and 0.5 to 1 microgram was reverse transcribed with random hexamers. The immunoSEQ multiplex PCR assay, which covers 54 Vbeta and 13 Jbeta segments, was used to amplify TCR beta CDR3 regions. PCR amplification bias was corrected by using a synthetic template baseline for primer optimization and computational correction. The original pipeline was this. Reads were assigned to V, D and J genes according to IMGT and analyzed in immunoSEQ Analyzer, with only productive sequences retained. Clonality was calculated as one minus the Shannon entropy normalized by log2 of the number of productive unique sequences. Public and private clones were assessed among the 100 most prevalent clones of each patient and control. Clones were defined as Susac-specific when absent from the healthy and MS cohorts, from about 970 published viral clones and from other ImmuneACCESS disease sequences. TCRdb passed the public sequencing reads through fastp at Q25 and MiXCR, retaining productive beta sequences. CDR3 protein sequences are deduplicated, and each keeps its most common genes and DNA. These V and J calls rely on TCRdb rather than the paper's analysis. This sample has roughly 200,000 distinct CDR3 sequences in its table, and roughly 96% of those were observed once. Clones ranked in the top ten supply approximately 0.1% of the sample.

The receptor was isolated from a human donor in good health. The sequence joins TRBV3-1 to TRBJ2-3; the D element could tentatively be TRBD1 or TRBD2, as 5 bases agree for each. The source material was CD4+ T cells from PBMCs. The nucleotide sequence is given as TGTGCCAGCAGCCAAGGCCGCCGCTCGGGACCCACAGATACGCAGTATTTT. Its translation reads: CASSQGRRSGPTDTQYF.